The rows below give T cell receptor beta chains drawn from one sample of a study of cytomegalovirus exposure and HLA in healthy donors. The data were produced by immunoSEQ multiplex PCR, yet TCRdb's version contains in-frame clones alone and is incomplete. There are roughly 180,000 clones in the sample; 84% occur only once, and approximately 0.26% lies in the top ten. The sample was PBMCs. Receptors were obtained from a boy aged 5-17 years in good health and CMV-seronegative. CDR3s include the opening cysteine and the closing phenylalanine or tryptophan. The D gene is left open where the match is weak. Rows give clone size only sometimes, using once, few, many, or a class for an expanded clone.

TRBV14	.	TRBJ1-5	.	CASSQSGQPQHF
TRBV10-3	.	TRBJ1-3	.	CAISAGRGLSGNTIYF
TRBV6-1	.	TRBJ2-5	.	CASSRPGEGYETQYF
TRBV2	.	TRBJ2-6	.	CASSELSSGANVLTF
TRBV15	.	TRBJ2-6	.	CATSRVTVSGANVLTF
TRBV30	.	TRBJ2-3	.	CAWSGGGSQYF
TRBV9	TRBD2	TRBJ2-1	once	CASSALAGVDYNEQFF
TRBV29-1	TRBD2	TRBJ2-3	.	CSVEGSSGSTDTQYF
TRBV6-5	TRBD1	TRBJ1-1	once	CASSYAGTVTEAFF
TRBV23-1	.	TRBJ2-7	.	CASIVGQGYEQYF
TRBV7-9	TRBD1	TRBJ2-1	.	CASSQTDRAYNEQFF
TRBV10-3	.	TRBJ1-1	.	CAISEQNTEAFF
TRBV19	TRBD1	TRBJ2-7	.	CASRKTGSSYEQYF
TRBV5-4	TRBD2	TRBJ2-1	.	CASSLGGGRDYNEQFF
TRBV7-9	TRBD2	TRBJ2-2	once	CSSSASLTSGSGELFF
TRBV30	.	TRBJ1-1	.	CAWKSENTEAFF
TRBV29-1	TRBD2	TRBJ2-7	.	CSVATSGTYEQYF
TRBV5-1	.	TRBJ1-6	.	CASSPTGSSYNSPLHF
TRBV7-9	.	TRBJ1-1	.	CASSLPTGTEAFF
TRBV18	.	TRBJ2-5	.	CASSPGSLGGQETQYF
TRBV19	TRBD1	TRBJ2-7	few	CASSPTTGSEQYF
TRBV2	.	TRBJ1-1	.	CASSPDREAFF
TRBV12-5	.	TRBJ1-2	.	CASGPTNQRYYTF
TRBV7-3	.	TRBJ2-1	.	CASSLGRGQNNEQFF
TRBV9	.	TRBJ1-1	.	CASSGRGWDTEAFF
TRBV28	TRBD1	TRBJ1-2	.	CASSPGGRYGYTF
TRBV29-1	.	TRBJ2-4	few	CSVALAKNIQYF
TRBV21-1	.	TRBJ1-4	.	CASSTPGPREGNEKLFF
TRBV5-6	TRBD2	TRBJ2-7	.	CASSFQLAGILTSYEQYF
TRBV4-3	TRBD1	TRBJ2-7	.	CASSQVGSGQGTYEQYF
TRBV27	TRBD2	TRBJ2-7	.	CASSLRGGVSREQYF
TRBV10-2	.	TRBJ2-7	.	CASFRDTTYEQYF
TRBV5-1	.	TRBJ2-7	.	CASSLASGFEQYF
TRBV11-2	.	TRBJ1-4	once	CASSLVVTGVEKLFF
TRBV5-1	TRBD2	TRBJ2-1	.	CASSLLAGGRNEQFF
TRBV7-3	TRBD1	TRBJ2-2	once	CASSSTGWAGELFF
TRBV29-1	TRBD1	TRBJ2-3	.	CSAGQGSDTQYF
TRBV29-1	.	TRBJ1-1	.	CSVEYTGRGGTEAFF